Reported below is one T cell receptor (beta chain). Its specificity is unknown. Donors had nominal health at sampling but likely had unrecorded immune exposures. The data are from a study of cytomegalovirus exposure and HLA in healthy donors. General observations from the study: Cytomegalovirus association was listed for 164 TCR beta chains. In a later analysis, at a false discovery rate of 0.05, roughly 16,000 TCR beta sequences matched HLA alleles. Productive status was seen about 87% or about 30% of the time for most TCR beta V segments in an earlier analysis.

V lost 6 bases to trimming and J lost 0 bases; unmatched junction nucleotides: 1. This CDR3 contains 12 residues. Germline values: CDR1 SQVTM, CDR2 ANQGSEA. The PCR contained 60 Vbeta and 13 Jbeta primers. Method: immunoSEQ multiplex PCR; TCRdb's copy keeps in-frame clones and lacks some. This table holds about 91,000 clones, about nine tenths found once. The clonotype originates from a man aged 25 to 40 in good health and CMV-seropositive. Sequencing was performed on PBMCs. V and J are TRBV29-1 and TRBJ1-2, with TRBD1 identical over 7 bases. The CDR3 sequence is CSVGTANYGYTF. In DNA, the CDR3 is TGCAGCGTCGGGACAGCTAACTATGGCTACACCTTC.